The T cell receptor beta chain under discussion was sequenced for a study of circulating and synovial CD4+ cells in juvenile arthritis. Study-wide findings and caveats: Circulating pathogenic-like and bulk T cells looked alike by Vbeta family usage. Some such blood samples were as oligoclonal as synovium.

This table comes from immunoSEQ multiplex PCR, and its TCRdb copy is limited to in-frame clones, with some not included. The sample includes about 32,000 clones, about 95% seen only once; the top ten take about 0.66%. In the case of this clone: Its cognate antigen is unknown.

V was pared by 5 bases and J by 3 bases, with 5 bases of the junction left unmatched. There are 14 residues in the CDR3. Germline CDR1 is MNHEY and CDR2 is SVGAGI. Patients with active juvenile idiopathic arthritis donated these samples. Sequencing was done on a sample of CD4+ T cells from blood. J is TRBJ2-7 and V is TRBV6-5; 9 nucleotides line up with TRBD1. The clonotype originates from a human donor with juvenile idiopathic arthritis. The CDR3 here is CASSTPGQGYEQYF. For the CDR3, the DNA is TGTGCCAGCAGTACGCCGGGACAGGGCTACGAGCAGTACTTC.